This T cell receptor (beta chain) was retrieved from a study of shared clonotypes between healthy human individuals (dated by TCRdb to 2020 to 2022). Regarding the research as a whole: The cohort included three men and a couple of women between 18 and 49 years of age. To estimate repertoire size and how much clonotypes are shared between individuals, the study performed deep sequencing of blood TCR repertoires from five healthy adults. For each donor, CD4 naive and CD4 memory were each given three plates, CD8 naive was given two plates, and CD8 memory was given one plate. To increase sequencing depth and limit assay-specific biases, TCR repertoire library preparation and sequencing were carried out by different laboratories using diverse techniques. Leukapheresis yielded between about 0.85 and 9 billion PBMCs per donor. Findings and caveats that apply to the study as a whole: Compared with non-shared clonotypes, the clonotypes found in all four sorted-subset donors had higher generation probabilities. Estimated clonotype richness was generally larger for naive than for memory subsets. The genetic and exposure-history diversity represented was limited by the small number of donors. Sampling was restricted to blood, and TCR repertoires in tissues likely differ from the TCR repertoires found in blood. Rarefaction of sorted-subset datasets indicated incomplete sequencing despite the large sequencing depth. Based on pairwise subsampling, the degree of clonotype sharing among donors was expected to be affected by sequencing depth. When a handful of donors were compared, the shared fraction of clonotypes was approximately 5% for naive CD4, less than 4% for naive CD8, more than 2% for memory CD4, and about 0.36% for memory CD8.

Using the deep immunoSEQ assay, TCR CDR3 regions were amplified from genomic DNA by multiplex PCR. Extracted genomic DNA from each cell subset was distributed evenly across all wells of several immunoSEQ 96-well plates, and each plate was treated as a replicate. For sorted subsets, roughly 200 ng of genomic DNA, equivalent to roughly 33,000 T cell genomes, went into each replicate PCR. The purified libraries were quantified using a Qubit 3.0 fluorometer, sized with a Bioanalyzer 2100, and then quantified again using the KAPA Library Quantification kit. Every immunoSEQ 96-well plate was sequenced on a separate single-read 150-cycle Illumina NextSeq 550 flow cell. The authors' pipeline ran thus. Because the immunoSEQ output held only junctional sequences and lacked quality scores, the filtering could not match the filtering applied to full-length reads. To assign V/J genes and CDR3, sequences were annotated using PyIR, a Python wrapper for IgBLAST v1.9, with IMGT germline references. Reads with weak V/J assignments (E-value above 1e-6), missing CDR3, stop codons, out-of-frame junctions, or ambiguous translated residues were removed. A V3J clonotype was defined by an identical inferred V gene, J gene, and CDR3 amino acid sequence. Percentage overlap between repertoires was calculated by dividing the number of shared unique clonotypes by the size of the smaller repertoire. Three approaches were used to assess repertoire richness: RTK rarefaction, the Chao1 estimator, and Recon v2.1 estimates of unobserved clonotypes. OLGA was used to compute generation probabilities for all TCRbeta clonotypes that the gDNA method yielded from a few donors. TCRdb obtained this table from immuneACCESS and retained in-frame rearrangements with V and J assigned. These tables miss some clones; where compared with another copy, unresolved V genes account for less than half of the shortfall, and the remainder is unexplained. Clonal size and the V and J genes are those of that table, whereas D and trimming came from the DNA. This sample is represented by approximately 1.9 million clones; just over 90% of them were singletons. Around 1.7% of the sample lies in the top ten.

This clone was seen just once. Its recognized antigen is unknown. No base quality information exists; no much larger clone differs at one position. CD8 naive samples consisted of CD45RO-negative cells that were positively selected for CCR7, yielding a CD45RA+CCR7+ population without TemRA cells. Donors were healthy HIV-negative adults with no recently reported acute infections or vaccinations. Every donor was a Caucasian adult living in Nashville, Tennessee, USA. Blood was collected by leukapheresis, and PBMCs were isolated by Ficoll-Histopaque density gradient centrifugation and then cryopreserved in liquid nitrogen vapor phase. Purity and quantity of every magnetically sorted T cell population were checked by analytical flow cytometry. Genomic DNA was isolated from every sorted fraction and measured by UV absorbance on a Nanodrop 2000c. Sequencing used naive CD8+ T cells from PBMCs. The sample's cell subset or site label is to be understood as: CD45RA+CCR7+. The TCR originated in a man between 18 and 29 years old in good health. Some clones in this sample may be carry-over from other donors' samples.

The DNA reads TGTGCCAGCAGTACACCAACAACCGGGACAGTTCCCGAGCAGTACTTC. The encoded protein is CASSTPTTGTVPEQYF. Recombination joined TRBV28 with TRBJ2-7; 7 junctional bases match TRBD1. Taken from cysteine to phenylalanine, the CDR3 has 16 residues. Of all the DNA, just the CDR3 is kept, 48 bases in frame from base 1. V loses 5 bases at its end and J loses 6 bases; junction bases beyond the gene matches: 16. As encoded in the germline V gene, CDR1 is MDHEN while CDR2 is SYDVKM. With the rest looked up from the reference TRBV28 and TRBJ2-7 genes rather than sequenced, the full variable domain is DVKVTQSSRYLVKRTGEKVFLECVQDMDHENMFWYRQDPGLGLRLIYFSYDVKMKEKGDIPEGYSVSREKKERFSLILESASTNQTSMYLCASSTPTTGTVPEQYFGPGTRLTVT.